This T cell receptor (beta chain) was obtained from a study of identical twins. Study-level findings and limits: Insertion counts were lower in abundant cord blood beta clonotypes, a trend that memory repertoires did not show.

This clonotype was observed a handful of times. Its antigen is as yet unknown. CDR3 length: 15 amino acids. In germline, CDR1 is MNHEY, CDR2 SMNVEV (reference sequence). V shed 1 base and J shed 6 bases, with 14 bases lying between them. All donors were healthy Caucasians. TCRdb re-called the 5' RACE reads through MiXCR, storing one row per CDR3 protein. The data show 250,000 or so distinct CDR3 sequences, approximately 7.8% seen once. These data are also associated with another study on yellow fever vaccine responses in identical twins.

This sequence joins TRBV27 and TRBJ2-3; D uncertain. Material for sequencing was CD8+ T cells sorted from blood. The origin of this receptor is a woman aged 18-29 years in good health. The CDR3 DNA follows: TGTGCCAGCAGTTTATTTAGCCAACTCTCCGATACGCAGTATTTT. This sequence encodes CASSLFSQLSDTQYF.